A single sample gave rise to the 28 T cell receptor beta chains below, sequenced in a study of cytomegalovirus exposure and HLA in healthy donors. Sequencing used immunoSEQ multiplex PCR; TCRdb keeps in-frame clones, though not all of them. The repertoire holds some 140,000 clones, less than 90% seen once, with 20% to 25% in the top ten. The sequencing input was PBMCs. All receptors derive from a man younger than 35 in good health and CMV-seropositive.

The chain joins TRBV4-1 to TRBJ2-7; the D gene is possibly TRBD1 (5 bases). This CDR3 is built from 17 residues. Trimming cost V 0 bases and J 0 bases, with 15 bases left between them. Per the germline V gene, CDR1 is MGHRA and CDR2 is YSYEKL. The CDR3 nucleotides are TGCGCCAGCAGCCAAGATCCCAGGGCCCCCAGCTCCTACGAGCAGTACTTC. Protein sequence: CASSQDPRAPSSYEQYF.

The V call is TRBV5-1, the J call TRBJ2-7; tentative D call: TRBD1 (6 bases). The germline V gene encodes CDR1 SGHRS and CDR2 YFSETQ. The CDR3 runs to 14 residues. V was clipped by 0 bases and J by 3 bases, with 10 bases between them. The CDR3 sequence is CASSLGQGSYEQYF. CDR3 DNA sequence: TGCGCCAGCAGCTTGGGGCAGGGGAGCTACGAGCAGTACTTC.

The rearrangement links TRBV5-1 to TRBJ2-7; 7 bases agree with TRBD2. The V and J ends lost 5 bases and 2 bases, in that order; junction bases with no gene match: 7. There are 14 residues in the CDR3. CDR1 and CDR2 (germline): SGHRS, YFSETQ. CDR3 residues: CASSSRTSPYEQYF. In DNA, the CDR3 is TGCGCCAGCAGTTCCCGGACTAGTCCCTACGAGCAGTACTTC.

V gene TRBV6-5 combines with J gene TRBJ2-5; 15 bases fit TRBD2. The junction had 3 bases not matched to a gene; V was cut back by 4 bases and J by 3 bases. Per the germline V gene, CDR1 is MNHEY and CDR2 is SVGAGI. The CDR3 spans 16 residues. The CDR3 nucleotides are TGTGCCAGCAGTTTGAGGACTAGCGGGGGGGAAGAGACCCAGTACTTC. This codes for CASSLRTSGGEETQYF.

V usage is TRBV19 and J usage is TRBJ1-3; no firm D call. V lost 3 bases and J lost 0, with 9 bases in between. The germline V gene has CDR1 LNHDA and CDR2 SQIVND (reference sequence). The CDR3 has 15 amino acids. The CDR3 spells CASSITWSSGNTIYF. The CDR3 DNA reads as TGTGCCAGTAGTATCACGTGGAGCTCTGGAAACACCATATATTTT. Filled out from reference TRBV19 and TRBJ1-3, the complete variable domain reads DGGITQSPKYLFRKEGQNVTLSCEQNLNHDAMYWYRQDPGQGLRLIYYSQIVNDFQKGDIAEGYSVSREKKESFPLTVTSAQKNPTAFYLCASSITWSSGNTIYFGEGSWLTVV.

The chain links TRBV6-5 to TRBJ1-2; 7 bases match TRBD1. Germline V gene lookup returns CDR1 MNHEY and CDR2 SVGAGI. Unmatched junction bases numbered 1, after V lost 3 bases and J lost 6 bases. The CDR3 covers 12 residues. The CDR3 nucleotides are TGTGCCAGCAGTTATGGGACAGATGGCTACACCTTC. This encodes CASSYGTDGYTF.

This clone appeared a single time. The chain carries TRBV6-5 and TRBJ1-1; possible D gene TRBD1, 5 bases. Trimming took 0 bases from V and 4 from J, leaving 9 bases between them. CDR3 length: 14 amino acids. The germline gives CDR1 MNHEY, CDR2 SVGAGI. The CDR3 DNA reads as TGTGCCAGCAGTTACTCCCGGGGGGGCACTGAAGCTTTCTTT. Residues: CASSYSRGGTEAFF.

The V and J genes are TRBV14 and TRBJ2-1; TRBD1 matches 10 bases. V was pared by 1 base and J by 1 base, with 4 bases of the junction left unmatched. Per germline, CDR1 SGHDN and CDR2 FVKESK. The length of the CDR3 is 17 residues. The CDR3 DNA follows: TGTGCCAGCAGCCAAGCTGGGACAGGGGCATCCTACAATGAGCAGTTCTTC. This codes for CASSQAGTGASYNEQFF.

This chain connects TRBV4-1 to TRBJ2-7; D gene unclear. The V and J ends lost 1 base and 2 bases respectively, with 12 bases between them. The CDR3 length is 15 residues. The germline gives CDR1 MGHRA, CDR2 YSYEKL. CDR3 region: CASSQGLGVPYEQYF. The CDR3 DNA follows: TGCGCCAGCAGCCAAGGTCTAGGCGTTCCCTACGAGCAGTACTTC.

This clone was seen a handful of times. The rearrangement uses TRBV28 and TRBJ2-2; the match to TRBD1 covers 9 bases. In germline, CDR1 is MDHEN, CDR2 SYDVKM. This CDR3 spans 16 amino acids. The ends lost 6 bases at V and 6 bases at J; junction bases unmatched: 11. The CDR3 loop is CASSLPGQGGSGELFF. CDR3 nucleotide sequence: TGTGCCAGCAGCTTGCCGGGACAGGGAGGTTCCGGGGAGCTGTTTTTT.

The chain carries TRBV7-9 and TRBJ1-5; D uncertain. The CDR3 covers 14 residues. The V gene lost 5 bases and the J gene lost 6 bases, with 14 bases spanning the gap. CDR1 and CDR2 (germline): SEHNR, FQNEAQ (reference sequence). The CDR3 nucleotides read TGTGCCAGCAGCGCCTCATCGGGGAGTCAGCCCCAGCATTTT. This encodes CASSASSGSQPQHF.

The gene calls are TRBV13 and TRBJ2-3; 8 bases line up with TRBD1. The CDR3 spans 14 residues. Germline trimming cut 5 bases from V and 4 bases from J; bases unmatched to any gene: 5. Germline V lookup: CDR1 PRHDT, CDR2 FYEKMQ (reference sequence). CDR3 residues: CASSPQGAADTQYF. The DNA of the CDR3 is TGTGCCAGCAGCCCGCAGGGGGCCGCAGATACGCAGTATTTT.

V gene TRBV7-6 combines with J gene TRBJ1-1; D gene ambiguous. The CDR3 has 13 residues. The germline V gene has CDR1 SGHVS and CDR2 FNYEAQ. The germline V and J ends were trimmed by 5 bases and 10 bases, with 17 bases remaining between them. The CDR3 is CASSPRLGEAAFF. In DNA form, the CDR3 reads TGTGCCAGCAGCCCCCGATTGGGAGAGGCAGCTTTCTTT.

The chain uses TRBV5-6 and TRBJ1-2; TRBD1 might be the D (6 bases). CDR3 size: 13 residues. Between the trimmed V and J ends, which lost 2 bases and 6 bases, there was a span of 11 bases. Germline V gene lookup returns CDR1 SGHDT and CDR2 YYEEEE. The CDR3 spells CASSFGTINGYTF. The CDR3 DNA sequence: TGTGCCAGCAGCTTCGGGACAATCAATGGCTACACCTTC.

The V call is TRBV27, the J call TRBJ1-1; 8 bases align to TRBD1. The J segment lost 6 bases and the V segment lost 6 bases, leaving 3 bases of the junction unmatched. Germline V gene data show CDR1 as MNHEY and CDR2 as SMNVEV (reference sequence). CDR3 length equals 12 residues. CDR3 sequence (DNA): TGTGCCAGCAGCACAGGGGGGGCTGAAGCTTTCTTT. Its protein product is CASSTGGAEAFF.

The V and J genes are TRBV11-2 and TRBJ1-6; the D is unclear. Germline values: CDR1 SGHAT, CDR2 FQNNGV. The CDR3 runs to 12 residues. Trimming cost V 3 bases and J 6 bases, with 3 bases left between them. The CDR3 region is CASSLSNSPLHF. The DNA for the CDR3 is TGTGCCAGCAGCTTGAGTAATTCACCCCTCCACTTT.

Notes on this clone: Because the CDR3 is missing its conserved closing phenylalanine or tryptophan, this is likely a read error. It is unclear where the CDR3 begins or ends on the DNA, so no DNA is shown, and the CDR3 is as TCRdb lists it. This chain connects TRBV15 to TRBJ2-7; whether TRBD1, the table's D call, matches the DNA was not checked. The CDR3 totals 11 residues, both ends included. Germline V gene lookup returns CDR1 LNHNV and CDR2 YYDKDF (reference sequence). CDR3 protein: CATSRDTGTGS.

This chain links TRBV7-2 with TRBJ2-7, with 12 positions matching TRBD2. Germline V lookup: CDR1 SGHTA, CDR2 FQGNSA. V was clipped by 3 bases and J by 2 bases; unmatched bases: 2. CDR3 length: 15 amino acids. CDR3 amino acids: CASSFGLAGTYEQYF. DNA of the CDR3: TGTGCCAGCAGCTTCGGACTAGCGGGAACCTACGAGCAGTACTTC.

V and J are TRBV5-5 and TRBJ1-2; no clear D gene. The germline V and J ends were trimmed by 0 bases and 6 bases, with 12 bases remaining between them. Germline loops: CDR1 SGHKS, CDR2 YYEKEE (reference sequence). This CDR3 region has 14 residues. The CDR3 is CASSLEAVANGYTF. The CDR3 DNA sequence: TGTGCCAGCAGCTTGGAAGCGGTGGCGAATGGCTACACCTTC.

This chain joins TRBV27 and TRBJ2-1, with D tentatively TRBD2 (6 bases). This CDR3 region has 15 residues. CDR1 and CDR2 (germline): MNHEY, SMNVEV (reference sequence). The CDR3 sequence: CACRSQGLYANEQFF. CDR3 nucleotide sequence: TGTGCTTGTCGGTCCCAGGGACTTTACGCCAATGAGCAGTTCTTC.

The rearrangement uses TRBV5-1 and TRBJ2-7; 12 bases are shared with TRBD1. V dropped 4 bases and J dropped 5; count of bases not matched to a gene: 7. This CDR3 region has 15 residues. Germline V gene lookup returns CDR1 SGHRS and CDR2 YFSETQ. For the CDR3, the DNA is TGCGCCAGCAGCCGAGGGGACAGGGGGCTCGACGAGCAGTACTTC. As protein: CASSRGDRGLDEQYF.

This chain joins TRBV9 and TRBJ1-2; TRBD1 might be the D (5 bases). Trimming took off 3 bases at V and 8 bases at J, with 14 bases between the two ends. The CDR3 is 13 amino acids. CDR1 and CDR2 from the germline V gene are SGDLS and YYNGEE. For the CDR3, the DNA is TGTGCCAGCAGCGCAGTGGGGACTTGGGGCTACACCTTC. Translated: CASSAVGTWGYTF.

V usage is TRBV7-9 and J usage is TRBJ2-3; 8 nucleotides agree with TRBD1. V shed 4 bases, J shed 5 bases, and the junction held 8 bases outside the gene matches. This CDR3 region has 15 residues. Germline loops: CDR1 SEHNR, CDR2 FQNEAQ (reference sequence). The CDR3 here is CASSSGQGDRDTQYF. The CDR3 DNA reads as TGTGCCAGCAGCTCTGGACAGGGCGACAGAGATACGCAGTATTTT.

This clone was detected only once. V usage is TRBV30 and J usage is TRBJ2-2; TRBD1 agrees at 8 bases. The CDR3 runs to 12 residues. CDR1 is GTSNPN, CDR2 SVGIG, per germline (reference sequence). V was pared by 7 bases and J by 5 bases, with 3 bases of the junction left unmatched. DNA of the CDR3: TGTGCCTTTAACAGGGGGACCGGGGAGCTGTTTTTT. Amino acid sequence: CAFNRGTGELFF.

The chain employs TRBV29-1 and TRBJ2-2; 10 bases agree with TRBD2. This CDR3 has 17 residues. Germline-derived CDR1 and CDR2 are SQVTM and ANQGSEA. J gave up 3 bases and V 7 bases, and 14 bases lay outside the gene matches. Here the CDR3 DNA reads TGCAGCGGTCGACGGACTAGCGGAGCGGGTGACACCGGGGAGCTGTTTTTT. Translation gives CSGRRTSGAGDTGELFF.

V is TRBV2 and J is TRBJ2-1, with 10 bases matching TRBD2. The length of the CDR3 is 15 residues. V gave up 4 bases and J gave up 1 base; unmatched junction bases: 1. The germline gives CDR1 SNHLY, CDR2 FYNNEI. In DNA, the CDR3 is TGTGCCAGCAGTGGAGCGGGGGGGTCCTACAATGAGCAGTTCTTC. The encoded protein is CASSGAGGSYNEQFF.

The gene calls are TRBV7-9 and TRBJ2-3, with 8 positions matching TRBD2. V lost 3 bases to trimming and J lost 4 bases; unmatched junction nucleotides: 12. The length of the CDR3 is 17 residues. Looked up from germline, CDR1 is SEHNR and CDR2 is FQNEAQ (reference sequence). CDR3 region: CASSFPWGGAGADTQYF. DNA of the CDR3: TGTGCCAGCAGCTTCCCCTGGGGAGGAGCGGGGGCAGATACGCAGTATTTT.

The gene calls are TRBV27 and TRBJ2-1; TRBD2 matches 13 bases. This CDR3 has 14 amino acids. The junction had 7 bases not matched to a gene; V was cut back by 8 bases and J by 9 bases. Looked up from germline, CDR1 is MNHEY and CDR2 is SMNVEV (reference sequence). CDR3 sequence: CASRGLAGVSEQFF. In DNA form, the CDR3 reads TGTGCCAGCCGCGGACTAGCGGGAGTTAGTGAGCAGTTCTTC.